The T cell receptor (beta chain) under discussion was sequenced for a study of blood T cell repertoires in COVID-19. Study summary: Sample material is recorded as cDNA or gDNA derived from T cells, B-cell-depleted T cells, or PBMCs.

Profiling relied on immunoSEQ multiplex PCR, and the TCRdb table lists in-frame clones only, not all of them. The table includes some 270,000 clones, about 89% detected once. The CDR3 loop spans 12 amino acids. Germline-derived CDR1 and CDR2 are SEHNR and FQNEAQ (reference sequence). The V end lost 1 base, the J end lost 9 bases, and 7 bases lay between the germline ends. Sequencing input: peripheral blood. The chain combines TRBV7-9 with TRBJ2-1, with TRBD1 as a possible D gene (6 bases). The sequence derives from a woman aged 60-70 years who had recovered from COVID-19. The CDR3 reads CASSLVGGEQFF. The CDR3 coding sequence is TGTGCCAGCAGCTTAGTAGGGGGTGAGCAGTTCTTC.